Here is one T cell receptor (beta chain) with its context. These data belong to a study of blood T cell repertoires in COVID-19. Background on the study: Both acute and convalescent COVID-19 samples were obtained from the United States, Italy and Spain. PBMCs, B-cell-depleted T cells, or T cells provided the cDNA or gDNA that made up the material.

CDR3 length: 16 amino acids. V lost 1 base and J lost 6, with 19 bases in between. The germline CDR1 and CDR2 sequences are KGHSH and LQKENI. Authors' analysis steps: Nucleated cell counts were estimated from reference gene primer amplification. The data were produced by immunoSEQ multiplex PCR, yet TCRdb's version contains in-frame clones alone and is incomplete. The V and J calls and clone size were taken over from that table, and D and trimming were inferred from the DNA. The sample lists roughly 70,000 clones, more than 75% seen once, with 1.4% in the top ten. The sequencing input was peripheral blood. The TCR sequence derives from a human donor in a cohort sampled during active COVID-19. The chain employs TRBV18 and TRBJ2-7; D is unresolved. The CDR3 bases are TGTGCCAGCTCACCACTCGAGTCGTCGGAGTTCGGCGAGCAGTACTTC. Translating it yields CASSPLESSEFGEQYF.